Shown below are 5 T cell receptor beta chains from a single sample sequenced in a study of human T cells and chemical hapten exposure. Noted time point: patch test 2, 6 weeks after DPC sensitization. Stated treatment: therapeutic diphenylcyclopropenone sensitization with weekly scalp DPC. TCRdb reprocessed the RACE reads with MiXCR, giving one entry per CDR3 protein. The table records 69,000 or so distinct CDR3 sequences, 10% of them present only once. The material was whole blood, obtained in connection with sensitization to the hapten diphenylcyclopropenone (DPC). These receptors originate from a woman aged 45 to 65 with alopecia areata. Some clones in this sample may be carry-over from other donors' samples.

The table lists this clonotype with many counts. The gene calls are TRBV29-1 and TRBJ1-2; D is perhaps TRBD1 (6 bases). Trimming removed 6 bases from V and 3 bases from J, with 20 bases in between. The CDR3 has 15 residues. CDR1 SQVTM and CDR2 ANQGSEA come from the germline V gene. The CDR3 spells CSVEGTPPLDYGYTF. The CDR3 DNA reads as TGCAGCGTGGAGGGGACACCACCCTTGGACTATGGCTACACCTTC.

A remark on this clonotype: A much bigger clone sits one base away, suggesting this may be a read error. V usage is TRBV5-4 and J usage is TRBJ2-1; 9 bases align to TRBD2. V dropped 5 bases and J dropped 10; count of bases not matched to a gene: 13. CDR1 and CDR2 (germline): SGHNT, YYREEE (reference sequence). The CDR3 is 15 amino acids. CDR3 coding DNA: TGTGCCAGCAGTTGGGGACTAGCAGCATCGGGAGAGCAGTTCTTC. Translating gives CASSWGLAASGEQFF.

This clonotype has more than one count but fewer than ten. This chain connects TRBV11-2 to TRBJ2-2; the D is unclear. The CDR3 extends over 15 amino acids. V shed 2 bases and J shed 2 bases, with 9 bases lying between them. CDR1 SGHAT and CDR2 FQNNGV come from the germline V gene. CDR3 sequence reads: CASSLTNFNTGELFF. The CDR3 bases are TGTGCCAGCAGCTTAACAAACTTCAACACCGGGGAGCTGTTTTTT.

This clonotype was detected many times. The rearrangement uses TRBV29-1 and TRBJ2-2; TRBD2 is a possible D gene (5 bases). Trimming pared 2 bases from V and 8 bases from J, leaving 9 bases between. The CDR3 length is 12 residues. The V gene's germline CDR1 is SQVTM and CDR2 ANQGSEA. The CDR3 loop reads CSVEWRLGELFF. The DNA of the CDR3 is TGCAGCGTTGAATGGAGGCTGGGGGAGCTGTTTTTT.

In this sample, this clonotype turned up many times. This chain joins TRBV18 and TRBJ1-1, with D possibly matching TRBD1 (5 bases). Germline-derived CDR1 and CDR2 are KGHSH and LQKENI. The CDR3 totals 17 residues. V was cut by 0 bases and J by 0 bases, with 14 bases left in between. The CDR3 region is CASSPPDFGGLNTEAFF. As DNA, the CDR3 is TGTGCCAGCTCACCACCGGACTTTGGGGGTTTGAACACTGAAGCTTTCTTT.